The 13 T cell receptor beta chains given below trace back to one sample, sequenced in a study of blood T cells in healthy people across ages. Then a second PCR, running about 6 to 12 cycles, was carried out with a sample-barcoded 5' primer and a J-beta primer mix. From the 5' RACE reads, TCRdb called clonotypes with MiXCR, one entry per CDR3 protein. Among hundreds of thousands of distinct CDR3 sequences listed, 35% to 40% were seen once. Input material: blood. These receptors all stem from a man aged 18 to 30 in good health.

This clonotype has a single count. One base away lies a much larger clone, so this may be a sequencing read error. V and J are TRBV5-5 and TRBJ2-3, with a weak D call TRBD1 (7 bases). The germline gives CDR1 SGHKS, CDR2 YYEKEE (reference sequence). The CDR3 has 16 amino acids. The CDR3 reads CASSLTGQSWEDRQYF. The CDR3 region has the DNA TGTGCCAGCAGTCTAACGGGACAGTCATGGGAGGATAGGCAGTATTTT.

The V call is TRBV6-2 or TRBV6-3, the J call TRBJ1-4; TRBD1 is a possible D gene (5 bases). The CDR3 is 13 amino acids. Trimming cost V 6 bases and J 7 bases, with 12 bases left between them. Germline V gene lookup returns CDR1 MNHEY and CDR2 SVGEGT. The CDR3, as DNA: TGTGCCAGCAGCCCCGGACATCTTGAAAAACTGTTTTTT. Translation gives CASSPGHLEKLFF.

The rearrangement joins TRBV7-9 to TRBJ1-2, with 7 bases aligning to TRBD1. Trimming at V came to 0 bases and at J to 4 bases, leaving 8 bases not matched to a gene. The length of the CDR3 is 16 residues. Germline CDR1 and CDR2: SEHNR and FQNEAQ (reference sequence). The CDR3 bases are TGTGCCAGCAGCTTAGCCCCCCGACAGGGATTCTATGGCTACACCTTC. Translation gives CASSLAPRQGFYGYTF.

V usage is TRBV2 and J usage is TRBJ2-5; 7 nucleotides match TRBD2. Germline trimming cut 6 bases from V and 4 bases from J; bases unmatched to any gene: 2. Germline CDR1 reads SNHLY; CDR2 reads FYNNEI. The CDR3 loop spans 12 amino acids. The CDR3 DNA is TGTGCCAGCAGAGCGGGGAGAGAGACCCAGTACTTC. Encoded protein: CASRAGRETQYF.

In regard to this clonotype: Since a much larger clone is just one base distant, this may be a read error. The V call is TRBV4-1, the J call TRBJ2-5, with 7 nucleotides matching TRBD1. V lost 2 bases to trimming and J lost 14 bases; unmatched junction nucleotides: 17. The germline gives CDR1 MGHRA, CDR2 YSYEKL. The CDR3 is 15 residues long. CDR3 in DNA: TGCGCCAGCAGCCAACAGGGGGACATAGCCTACGAGCACTACTTC. It yields the protein CASSQQGDIAYEHYF.

This sequence joins TRBV7-2 and TRBJ1-4; maybe TRBD1 (6 bases). This CDR3 has 13 amino acids. Per the germline V gene, CDR1 is SGHTA and CDR2 is FQGNSA. The ends were cut back, 10 bases at V and 6 bases at J, with 15 bases in the middle. CDR3 nucleotide sequence: TGTGCCACTCAGGGGCCATCAGATGAAAAACTGTTTTTT. It is translated as CATQGPSDEKLFF.

This clonotype has a handful of counts. J is TRBJ2-5 and V is TRBV29-1; D unclear. In germline, CDR1 is SQVTM, CDR2 ANQGSEA. V shed 4 bases and J shed 5 bases, with 14 bases lying between them. The CDR3 is 13 amino acids. Written as DNA, the CDR3 is TGCAGCGTTGTGTCGCCGTTACTGGAGACCCAGTACTTC. Encoded protein: CSVVSPLLETQYF.

The rearrangement joins TRBV6-2 or TRBV6-3 to TRBJ1-4; 8 bases align to TRBD1. The CDR3 extends over 16 amino acids. Germline CDR1 is MNHEY and CDR2 is SVGEGT. V gave up 7 bases and J gave up 4 bases; unmatched junction bases: 11. The DNA for the CDR3 is TGTGCCAGCACTCACCGGACAGGGTCGAATAATGAAAAACTGTTTTTT. As protein: CASTHRTGSNNEKLFF.

About this clonotype: Given a much more abundant clone one base away, this may be a read error. The chain has TRBV12-3 or TRBV12-4 and TRBJ2-1; TRBD2 agrees at 9 bases. The CDR3 has 16 amino acids. CDR3 protein: CASSRGGGNSYNAQFF. The CDR3 DNA reads TGTGCCAGCAGTCGCGGGGGGGGCAACTCCTACAATGCGCAGTTCTTC.

Of note for this clonotype: At one boundary the junction diverges from the germline segment, which might be a read error. CDR3 sequence (DNA): TGTGCCAGCAGTTTCGGGACAGGGGGCACAGATGCGCAGTATTTT. This codes for CASSFGTGGTDAQYF. The rearrangement uses TRBV2 and TRBJ2-3; 12 bases agree with TRBD1. The CDR3 is made up of 15 amino acids. Germline lookup yields CDR1 SNHLY and CDR2 FYNNEI.

The chain joins TRBV6-2 or TRBV6-3 to TRBJ1-1; D may be TRBD1 (6 bases). V gave up 8 bases and J gave up 5 bases, with 21 bases separating them. Germline assignment: CDR1 MNHEY and CDR2 SVGEGT. CDR3 length: 15 amino acids. CDR3 bases: TGTGCCAGCTCTATGAGAGGGGGGGCGAGGACTGAAGCTTTCTTT. The encoded protein is CASSMRGGARTEAFF.

The chain links TRBV27 to TRBJ2-1; 7 bases match TRBD2. Trimming took 0 bases from V and 6 from J; bases not matched to a gene: 5. The CDR3 covers 15 residues. Looked up from germline, CDR1 is MNHEY and CDR2 is SMNVEV (reference sequence). The CDR3 region is CASSLSGEGPNEQFF. Here the CDR3 DNA reads TGTGCCAGCAGTTTATCGGGGGAGGGGCCCAATGAGCAGTTCTTC.

This clonotype was observed a few times. V is TRBV20-1 and J is TRBJ2-3; D gene ambiguous. The germline gives CDR1 DFQATT, CDR2 SNEGSKA (reference sequence). V was pared by 0 bases and J by 0 bases, with 13 bases between. The CDR3 has 16 residues. CDR3 bases: TGCAGTGCTAGAGAGTTTGGGTCCGCTAGCACAGATACGCAGTATTTT. Protein sequence: CSAREFGSASTDTQYF.